The TCR beta chain under discussion was sequenced for a study of beta chain features in type 1 diabetes. All of the isolated RNA was reverse transcribed, so expressed TCRB transcripts were sequenced. Profiled with immunoSEQ multiplex PCR; TCRdb holds only in-frame clones, not every one. This sample carries some 640,000 clones, over 11% of them seen once, and the ten largest clones take 0.035% to 0.045%. Trimming left V 0 bases short and J 0 bases short, with 13 bases between. This CDR3 spans 17 amino acids. The germline gives CDR1 SGDLS, CDR2 YYNGEE. It was one heparinised blood draw, averaging about 116 mL, that each donor gave. In its sample, this clone was seen a few times. No antigen is known for it. Study-wide findings and caveats: The study left unresolved whether HLA type influences TCRB rearrangement. People with Type 1 diabetes carried modestly yet significantly shorter TCRB CDR3s in all four CD4+ subsets.

Material for sequencing was naive CD4+ T cells from blood. This rearrangement joins TRBV9 to TRBJ2-1; D remains unclear. This TCR derives from a man aged 18-30 years with type 1 diabetes. CDR3 nucleotide sequence: TGTGCCAGCAGCGTAGTAAGTTCCCTGGGCTCCTACAATGAGCAGTTCTTC. This translates into CASSVVSSLGSYNEQFF.